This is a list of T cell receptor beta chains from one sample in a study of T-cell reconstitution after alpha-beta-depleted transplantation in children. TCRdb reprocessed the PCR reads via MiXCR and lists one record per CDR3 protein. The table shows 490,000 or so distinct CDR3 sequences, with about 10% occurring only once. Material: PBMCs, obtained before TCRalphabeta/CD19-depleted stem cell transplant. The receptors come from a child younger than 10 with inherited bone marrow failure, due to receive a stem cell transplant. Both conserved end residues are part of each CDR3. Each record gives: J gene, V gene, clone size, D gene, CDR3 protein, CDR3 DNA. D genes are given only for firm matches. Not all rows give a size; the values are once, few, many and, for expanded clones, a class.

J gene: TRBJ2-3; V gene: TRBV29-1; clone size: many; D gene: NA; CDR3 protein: CSVEAPSTGVGGTDTQYF; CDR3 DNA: TGCAGCGTTGAAGCACCGTCTACAGGGGTTGGGGGGACAGATACGCAGTATTTT
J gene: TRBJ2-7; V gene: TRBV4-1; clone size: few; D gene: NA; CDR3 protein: CASSAGTPYEQYF; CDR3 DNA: TGCGCCAGCAGCGCAGGCACCCCCTACGAGCAGTACTTC
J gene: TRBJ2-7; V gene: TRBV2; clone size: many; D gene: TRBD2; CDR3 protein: CASSDREVYEQYF; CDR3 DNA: TGTGCCAGCAGTGACCGGGAGGTCTACGAGCAGTACTTC
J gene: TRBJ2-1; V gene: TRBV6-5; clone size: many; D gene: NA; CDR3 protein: CASSQGRGEQFF; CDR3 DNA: TGTGCCAGCAGCCAGGGCCGAGGAGAGCAGTTCTTC
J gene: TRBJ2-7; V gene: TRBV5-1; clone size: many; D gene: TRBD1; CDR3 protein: CASTPGQANYEQYF; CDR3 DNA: TGCGCCAGCACACCGGGACAGGCTAACTACGAGCAGTACTTC
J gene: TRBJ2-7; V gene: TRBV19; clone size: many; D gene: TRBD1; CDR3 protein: CASATGDSYEQYF; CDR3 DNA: TGTGCCAGTGCGACAGGGGACTCCTACGAGCAGTACTTC
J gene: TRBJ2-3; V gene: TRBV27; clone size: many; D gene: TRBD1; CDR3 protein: CASSQRTGRLTDTQYF; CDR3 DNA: TGTGCCAGCAGTCAGCGGACAGGGCGGTTAACAGATACGCAGTATTTT
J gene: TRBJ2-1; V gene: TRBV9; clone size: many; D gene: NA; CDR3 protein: CASSDGWGPRNEQFF; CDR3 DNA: TGTGCCAGCAGCGACGGTTGGGGGCCCCGTAATGAGCAGTTCTTC
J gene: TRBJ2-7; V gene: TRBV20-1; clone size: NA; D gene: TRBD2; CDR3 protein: CSAISGRAYEQYF; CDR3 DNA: TGCAGTGCCATTAGCGGGAGGGCCTACGAGCAGTACTTC
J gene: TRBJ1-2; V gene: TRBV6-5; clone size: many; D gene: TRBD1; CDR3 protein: CASRRHVGQGAGYTF; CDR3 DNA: TGTGCCAGCAGACGACACGTGGGACAGGGCGCTGGCTACACCTTC
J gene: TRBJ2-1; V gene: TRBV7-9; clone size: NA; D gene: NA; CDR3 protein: CASSFGVYNEQFF; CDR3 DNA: TGTGCCAGCAGCTTCGGGGTGTACAATGAGCAGTTCTTC
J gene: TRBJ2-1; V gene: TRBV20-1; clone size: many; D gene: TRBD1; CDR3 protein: CSAHRPGQGRGEQFF; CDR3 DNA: TGCAGTGCCCACAGACCGGGACAGGGGAGGGGCGAGCAGTTCTTC
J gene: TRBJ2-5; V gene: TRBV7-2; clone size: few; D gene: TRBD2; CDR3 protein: CASSLVVGAGAVETQYF; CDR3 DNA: TGTGCCAGCAGCTTAGTAGTAGGAGCGGGAGCGGTCGAGACCCAGTACTTC
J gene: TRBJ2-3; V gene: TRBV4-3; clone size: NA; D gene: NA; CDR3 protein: CASSQEMAADTQYF; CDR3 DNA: TGCGCCAGCAGCCAAGAAATGGCGGCAGATACGCAGTATTTT
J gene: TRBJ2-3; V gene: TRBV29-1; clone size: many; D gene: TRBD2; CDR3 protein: CSVEGSQLAGDADTQYF; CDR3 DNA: TGCAGCGTTGAGGGGTCTCAGCTAGCGGGAGACGCAGATACGCAGTATTTT
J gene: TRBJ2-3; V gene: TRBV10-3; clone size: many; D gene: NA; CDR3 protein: CAISERQSPSDTQYF; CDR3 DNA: TGTGCCATCAGTGAGCGACAGTCTCCCTCAGATACGCAGTATTTT
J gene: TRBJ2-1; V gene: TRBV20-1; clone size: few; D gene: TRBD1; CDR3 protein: CSARDRQGEHNEQFF; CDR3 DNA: TGCAGTGCTAGGGACCGACAGGGGGAGCACAATGAGCAGTTCTTC
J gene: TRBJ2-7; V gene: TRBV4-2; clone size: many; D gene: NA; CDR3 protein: CASSQDLGNEQYF; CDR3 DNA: TGTGCCAGCAGCCAAGATTTAGGTAACGAGCAGTACTTC
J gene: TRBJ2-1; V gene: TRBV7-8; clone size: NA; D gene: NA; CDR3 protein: CASSLAYKNNEQFF; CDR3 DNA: TGTGCCAGCAGCTTAGCGTACAAAAACAATGAGCAGTTCTTC
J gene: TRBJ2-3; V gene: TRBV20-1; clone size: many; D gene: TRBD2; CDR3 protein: CSAHGLAVSTDTQYF; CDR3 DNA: TGCAGTGCTCACGGACTAGCGGTTAGCACAGATACGCAGTATTTT
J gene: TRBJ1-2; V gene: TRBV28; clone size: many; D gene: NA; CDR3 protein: CASSLNNGYTF; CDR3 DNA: TGTGCCAGCAGTTTAAATAACGGCTACACCTTC
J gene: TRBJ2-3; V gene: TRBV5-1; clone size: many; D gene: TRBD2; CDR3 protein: CASSWGLAGEGTDTQYF; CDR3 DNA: TGCGCCAGCAGCTGGGGACTAGCGGGAGAAGGAACAGATACGCAGTATTTT
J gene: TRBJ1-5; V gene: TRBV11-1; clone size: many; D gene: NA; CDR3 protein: CASSPNPGTPDEGNQPQHF; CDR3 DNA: TGTGCCAGCAGCCCAAACCCTGGGACCCCCGATGAGGGTAATCAGCCCCAGCATTTT
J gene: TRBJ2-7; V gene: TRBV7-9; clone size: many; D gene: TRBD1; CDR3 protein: CASSLASGQTYEQYF; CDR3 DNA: TGTGCCAGCAGCTTAGCATCGGGACAGACCTACGAGCAGTACTTC
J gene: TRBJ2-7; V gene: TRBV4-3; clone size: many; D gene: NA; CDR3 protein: CASSPGGGVLSYEQYF; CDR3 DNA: TGCGCCAGCAGCCCCGGGGGTGGGGTCCTCTCCTACGAGCAGTACTTC
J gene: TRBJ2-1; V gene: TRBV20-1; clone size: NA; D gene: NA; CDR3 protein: CSAKNRLGGWNEQFF; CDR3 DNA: TGCAGTGCTAAGAATAGACTAGGGGGTTGGAATGAGCAGTTCTTC
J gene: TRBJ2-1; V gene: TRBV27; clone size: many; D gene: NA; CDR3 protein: CASSFGSVNEQFF; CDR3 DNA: TGTGCCAGCAGTTTCGGTAGCGTCAATGAGCAGTTCTTC
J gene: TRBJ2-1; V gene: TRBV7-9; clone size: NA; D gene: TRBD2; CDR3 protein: CASSLILAGMGINEQFF; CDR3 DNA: TGTGCCAGCAGCTTAATCTTAGCGGGAATGGGGATCAATGAGCAGTTCTTC
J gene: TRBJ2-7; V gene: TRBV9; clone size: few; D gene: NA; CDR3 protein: CASLREVGEQYF; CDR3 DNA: TGTGCCAGCCTCAGGGAAGTGGGCGAGCAGTACTTC
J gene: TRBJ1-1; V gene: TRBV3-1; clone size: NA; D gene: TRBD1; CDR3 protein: CATRAGDRGRKNTEAFF; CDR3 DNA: TGTGCCACGCGCGCAGGAGACAGGGGTCGGAAGAACACTGAAGCTTTCTTT
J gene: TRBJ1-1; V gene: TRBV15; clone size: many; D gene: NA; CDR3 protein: CATSRDSAGRAFF; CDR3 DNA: TGTGCCACCAGCAGAGATTCTGCAGGGAGAGCTTTCTTT